The clone carrying this TCR beta chain was counted between two and nine times. Its antigen is still unknown. The data were taken from a study of T cell repertoires in cytomegalovirus infection. TCRdb redid the calling of the reads with MiXCR, one entry per CDR3 protein. The table records 900,000 to 950,000 distinct CDR3 sequences, roughly 31% of them present only once. This CDR3 comprises 12 residues. Germline CDR1 and CDR2: MNHNY and SVGAGI (reference sequence). Trimming took 7 bases from V and 1 from J, leaving 7 bases between them. J is TRBJ2-5 and V is TRBV6-6; D is undetermined. The clonotype was recovered from a human donor in good health (CMV status not recorded). Some clones in this sample may be carry-over from other donors' samples. The sequencing here drew on cultured CD8+ T cells from PBMCs, taken from culture after CMV antigen stimulation. The CDR3: CASKITQETQYF. DNA of the CDR3: TGTGCCAGCAAAATTACCCAAGAGACCCAGTACTTC.